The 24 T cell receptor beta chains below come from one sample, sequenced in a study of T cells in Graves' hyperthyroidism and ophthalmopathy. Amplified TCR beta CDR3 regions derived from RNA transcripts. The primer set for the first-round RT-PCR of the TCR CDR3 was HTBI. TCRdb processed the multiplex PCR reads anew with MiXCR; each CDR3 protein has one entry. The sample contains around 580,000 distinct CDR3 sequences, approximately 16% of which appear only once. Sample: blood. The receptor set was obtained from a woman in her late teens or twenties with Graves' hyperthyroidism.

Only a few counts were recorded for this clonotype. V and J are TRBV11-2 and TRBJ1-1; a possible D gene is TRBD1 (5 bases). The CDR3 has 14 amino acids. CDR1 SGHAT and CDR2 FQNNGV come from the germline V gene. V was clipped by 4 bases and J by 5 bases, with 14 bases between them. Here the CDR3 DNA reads TGTGCCAGCAGCTGGGACGGACATAAAACTGAAGCTTTCTTT. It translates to CASSWDGHKTEAFF.

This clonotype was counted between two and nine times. CDR3 in amino acids: CASSVATPGVGSGSDSEAFF. The CDR3 nucleotides are TGTGCCAGCAGCGTAGCGACTCCAGGGGTAGGTTCGGGGTCCGATTCTGAAGCTTTCTTT. V and J are TRBV9 and TRBJ1-1, with D possibly being TRBD1 (6 bases). CDR3 length equals 20 residues. The V gene's germline CDR1 is SGDLS and CDR2 YYNGEE. The V and J ends lost 0 bases and 6 bases respectively, with 30 bases between them.

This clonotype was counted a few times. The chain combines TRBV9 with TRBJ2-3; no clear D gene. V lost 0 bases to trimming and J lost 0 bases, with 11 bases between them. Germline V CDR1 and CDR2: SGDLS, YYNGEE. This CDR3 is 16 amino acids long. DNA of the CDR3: TGTGCCAGCAGCGTAGAGGCAGGATCTAGCACAGATACGCAGTATTTT. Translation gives CASSVEAGSSTDTQYF.

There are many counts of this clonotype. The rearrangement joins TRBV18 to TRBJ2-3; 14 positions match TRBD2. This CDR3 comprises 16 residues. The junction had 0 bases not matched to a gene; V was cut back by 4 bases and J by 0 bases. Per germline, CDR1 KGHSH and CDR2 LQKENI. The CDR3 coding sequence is TGTGCCAGCTCACGGACTAGCGGGAGGAGCACAGATACGCAGTATTTT. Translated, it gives CASSRTSGRSTDTQYF.

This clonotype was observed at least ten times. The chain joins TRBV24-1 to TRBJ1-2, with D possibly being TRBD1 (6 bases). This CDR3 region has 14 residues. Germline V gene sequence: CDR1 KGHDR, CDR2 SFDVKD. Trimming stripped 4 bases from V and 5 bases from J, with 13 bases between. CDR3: CATSDQGQPYGYTF. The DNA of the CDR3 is TGTGCCACCAGTGACCAAGGACAGCCTTATGGCTACACCTTC.

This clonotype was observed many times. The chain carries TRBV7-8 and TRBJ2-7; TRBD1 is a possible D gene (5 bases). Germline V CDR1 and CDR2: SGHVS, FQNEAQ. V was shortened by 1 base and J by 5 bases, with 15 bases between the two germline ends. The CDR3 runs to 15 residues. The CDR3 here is CASSLGLGVRNEQYF. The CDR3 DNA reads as TGTGCCAGCAGCTTAGGGTTAGGGGTGCGGAACGAGCAGTACTTC.

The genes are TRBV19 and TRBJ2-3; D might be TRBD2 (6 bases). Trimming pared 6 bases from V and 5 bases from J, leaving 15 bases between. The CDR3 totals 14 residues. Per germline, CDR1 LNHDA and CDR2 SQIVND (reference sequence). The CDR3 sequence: CASSLFEGGDTQYF. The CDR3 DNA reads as TGTGCCAGTAGCCTCTTCGAGGGAGGAGATACGCAGTATTTT.

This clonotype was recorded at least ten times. CDR3 loop: CASMTPKKSTDTQYF. CDR3 bases: TGTGCCAGCATGACCCCGAAGAAGAGCACAGATACGCAGTATTTT. This chain uses TRBV2 with TRBJ2-3; D unresolved. Germline loops: CDR1 SNHLY, CDR2 FYNNEI. The CDR3 runs 15 residues. V lost 7 bases and J lost 0, with 14 bases in between.

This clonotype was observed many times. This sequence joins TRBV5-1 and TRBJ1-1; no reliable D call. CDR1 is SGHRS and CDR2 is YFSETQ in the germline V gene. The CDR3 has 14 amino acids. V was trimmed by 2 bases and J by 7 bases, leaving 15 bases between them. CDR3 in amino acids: CASSFSLSGGEAFF. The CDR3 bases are TGCGCCAGCAGCTTTTCTCTTAGTGGAGGTGAAGCTTTCTTT. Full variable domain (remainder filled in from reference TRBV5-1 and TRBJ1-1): KAGVTQTPRYLIKTRGQQVTLSCSPISGHRSVSWYQQTPGQGLQFLFEYFSETQRNKGNFPGRFSGRQFSNSRSEMNVSTLELGDSALYLCASSFSLSGGEAFFGQGTRLTVV.

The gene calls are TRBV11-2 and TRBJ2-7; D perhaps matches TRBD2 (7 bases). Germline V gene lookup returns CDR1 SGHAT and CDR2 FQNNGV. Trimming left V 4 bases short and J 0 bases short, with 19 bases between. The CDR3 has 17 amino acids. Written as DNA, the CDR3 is TGTGCCAGCAGCTCCTGGGGGGGCGGGCTGTCCTCCTACGAGCAGTACTTC. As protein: CASSSWGGGLSSYEQYF. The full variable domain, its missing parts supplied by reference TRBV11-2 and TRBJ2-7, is EAGVAQSPRYKIIEKRQSVAFWCNPISGHATLYWYQQILGQGPKLLIQFQNNGVVDDSQLPKDRFSAERLKGVDSTLKIQPAKLEDSAVYLCASSSWGGGLSSYEQYFGPGTRLTVT.

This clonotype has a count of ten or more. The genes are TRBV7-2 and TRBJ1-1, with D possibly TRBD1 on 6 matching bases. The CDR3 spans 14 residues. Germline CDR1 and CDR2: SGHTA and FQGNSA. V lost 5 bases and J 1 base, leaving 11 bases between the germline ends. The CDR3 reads CASSPLGGNTEAFF. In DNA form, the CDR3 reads TGTGCCAGCAGCCCGCTAGGGGGGAACACTGAAGCTTTCTTT.

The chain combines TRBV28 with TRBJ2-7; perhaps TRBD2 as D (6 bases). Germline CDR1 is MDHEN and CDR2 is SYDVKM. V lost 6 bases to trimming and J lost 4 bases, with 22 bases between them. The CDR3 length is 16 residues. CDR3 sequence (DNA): TGTGCCAGCAGCCCGGCGGGGCGCGACTACCAGTACGAGCAGTACTTC. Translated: CASSPAGRDYQYEQYF.

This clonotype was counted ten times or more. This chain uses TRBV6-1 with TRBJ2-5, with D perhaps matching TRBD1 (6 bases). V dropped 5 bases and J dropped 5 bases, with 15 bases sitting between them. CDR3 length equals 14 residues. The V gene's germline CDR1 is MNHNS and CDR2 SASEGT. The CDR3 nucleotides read TGTGCCAGCAGTCCCCGATGGGGGCGGGAGACCCAGTACTTC. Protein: CASSPRWGRETQYF.

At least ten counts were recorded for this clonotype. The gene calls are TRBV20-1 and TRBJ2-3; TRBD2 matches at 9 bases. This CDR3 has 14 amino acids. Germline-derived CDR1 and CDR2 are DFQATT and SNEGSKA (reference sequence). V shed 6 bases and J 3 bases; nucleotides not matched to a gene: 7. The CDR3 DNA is TGCAGTGCCAGTAGCGGGAGAGGAACAGATACGCAGTATTTT. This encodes CSASSGRGTDTQYF.

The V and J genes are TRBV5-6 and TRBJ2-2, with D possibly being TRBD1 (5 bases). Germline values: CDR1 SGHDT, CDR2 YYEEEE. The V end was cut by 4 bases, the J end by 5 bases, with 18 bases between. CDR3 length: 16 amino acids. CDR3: CASSPVRQGWTGELFF. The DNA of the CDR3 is TGTGCCAGCAGCCCTGTTCGGCAGGGTTGGACCGGGGAGCTGTTTTTT.

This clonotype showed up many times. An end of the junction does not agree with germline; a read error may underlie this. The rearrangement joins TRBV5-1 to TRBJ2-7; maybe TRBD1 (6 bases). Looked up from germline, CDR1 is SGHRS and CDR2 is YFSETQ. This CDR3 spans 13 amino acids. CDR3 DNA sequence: TGTGCCAGCAGTTTGACAGGTTCCTACGAGCAGTACTTC. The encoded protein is CASSLTGSYEQYF.

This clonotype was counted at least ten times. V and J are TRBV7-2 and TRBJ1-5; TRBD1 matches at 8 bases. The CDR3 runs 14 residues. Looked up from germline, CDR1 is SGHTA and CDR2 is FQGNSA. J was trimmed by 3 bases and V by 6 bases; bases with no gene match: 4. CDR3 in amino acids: CASRRTGFNQPQHF. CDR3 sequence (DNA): TGTGCCAGCAGAAGGACAGGGTTCAATCAGCCCCAGCATTTT. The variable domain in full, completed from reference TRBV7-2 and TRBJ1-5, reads GAGVSQSPSNKVTEKGKDVELRCDPISGHTALYWYRQSLGQGLEFLIYFQGNSAPDKSGLPSDRFSAERTGGSVSTLTIQRTQQEDSAVYLCASRRTGFNQPQHFGDGTRLSIL.

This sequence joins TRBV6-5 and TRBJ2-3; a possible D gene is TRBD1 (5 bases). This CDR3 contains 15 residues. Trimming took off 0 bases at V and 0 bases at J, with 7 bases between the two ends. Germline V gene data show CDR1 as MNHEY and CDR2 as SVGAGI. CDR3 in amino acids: CASSYSQASTDTQYF. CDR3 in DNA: TGTGCCAGCAGTTACTCACAGGCTAGCACAGATACGCAGTATTTT.

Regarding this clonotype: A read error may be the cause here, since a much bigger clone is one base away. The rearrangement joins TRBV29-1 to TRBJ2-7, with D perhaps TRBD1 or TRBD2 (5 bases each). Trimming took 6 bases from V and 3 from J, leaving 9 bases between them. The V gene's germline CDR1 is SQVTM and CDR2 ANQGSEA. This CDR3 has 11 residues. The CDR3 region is CSVGDDYEQYF. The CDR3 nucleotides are TGCAGCGTAGGGGACGACTACGAGCAGTACTTC.

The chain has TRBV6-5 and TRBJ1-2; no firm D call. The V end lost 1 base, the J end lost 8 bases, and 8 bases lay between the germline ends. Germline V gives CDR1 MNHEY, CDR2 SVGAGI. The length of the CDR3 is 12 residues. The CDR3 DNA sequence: TGTGCCAGCAGTTACTGGGGAAACGGCTACACCTTC. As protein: CASSYWGNGYTF.

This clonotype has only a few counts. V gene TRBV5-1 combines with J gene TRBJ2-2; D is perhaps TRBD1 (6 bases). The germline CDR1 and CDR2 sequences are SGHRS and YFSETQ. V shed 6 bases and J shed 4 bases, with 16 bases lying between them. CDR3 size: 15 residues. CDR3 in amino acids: CASKNSSRGTGELFF. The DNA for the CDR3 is TGCGCCAGCAAAAACTCGTCCAGGGGCACCGGGGAGCTGTTTTTT.

The CDR3 loop is CASSLTPPATQHF. The CDR3 region has the DNA TGTGCCAGCAGTTTAACACCGCCCGCGACCCAGCATTTT. The chain recombines TRBV12-3 or TRBV12-4 with TRBJ1-5, with D hard to call. The CDR3 length is 13 residues. Trimming took off 2 bases at V and 11 bases at J, with 13 bases between the two ends.

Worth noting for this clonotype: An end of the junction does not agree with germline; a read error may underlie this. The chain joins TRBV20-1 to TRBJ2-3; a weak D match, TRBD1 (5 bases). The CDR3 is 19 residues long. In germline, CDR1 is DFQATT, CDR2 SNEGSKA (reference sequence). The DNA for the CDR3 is TGCAGTGCTAGAGATGAAGGACAAGGCCTTCTCGTGGTCACAGATACGCATTATTTT. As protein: CSARDEGQGLLVVTDTHYF.

The CDR3 DNA reads TGTGCCAGCAGTCACACGAGCAGGGGGACGAACTATGGCTACACCTTC. Translating it yields CASSHTSRGTNYGYTF. This chain connects TRBV7-3 to TRBJ1-2; 7 nucleotides match TRBD1. The CDR3 is made up of 16 amino acids. Germline CDR1 and CDR2: SGHTA and FQGTGA. V lost 6 bases, J lost 2 bases, and 12 bases stayed unmatched.